A single sample is the source of the 14 T cell receptor beta chains below, sequenced in a study of CD8 T cells in Susac syndrome. After extraction with the RNeasy kit, about 0.5 to 1 ug of the RNA was reverse transcribed using random hexamers. TCRdb processed the immunoSEQ multiplex PCR reads anew with MiXCR; each CDR3 protein has one entry. The sample has more than 110,000 distinct CDR3 sequences, just under 95% seen once. Sequenced: CD4+ T cells from PBMCs. These receptors were obtained from a human donor with Susac syndrome.

The J gene is TRBJ2-3, the V gene TRBV13; 15 nucleotides line up with TRBD2. The CDR3 length is 17 residues. Germline values: CDR1 PRHDT, CDR2 FYEKMQ (reference sequence). Unmatched junction bases numbered 5, after V lost 5 bases and J lost 2 bases. The CDR3 DNA reads TGTGCCAGCAGCATGGGACTAGCGGGGGGAAACACAGATACGCAGTATTTT. The encoded protein is CASSMGLAGGNTDTQYF.

The rearrangement uses TRBV14 and TRBJ1-6; D is unclear. Germline CDR1 reads SGHDN; CDR2 reads FVKESK. V lost 3 bases and J 10 bases, leaving 16 bases between the germline ends. The length of the CDR3 is 15 residues. The CDR3 here is CASSQSLGGSSPLHF. CDR3 coding DNA: TGTGCCAGCAGCCAGTCCTTGGGAGGGAGCTCACCCCTCCACTTT.

This rearrangement joins TRBV5-1 to TRBJ2-5; the match to TRBD1 covers 8 bases. The CDR3 loop spans 16 amino acids. The V and J ends lost 1 base and 3 bases, in that order; junction bases with no gene match: 8. Germline values: CDR1 SGHRS, CDR2 YFSETQ. DNA for the CDR3: TGCGCCAGCAGCTTGAACCCCAGGGGGCAGAAAGAGACCCAGTACTTC. Its protein product is CASSLNPRGQKETQYF.

The rearrangement joins TRBV7-9 to TRBJ1-2, with TRBD1 as a possible D gene (6 bases). CDR3 length equals 15 residues. V was trimmed by 5 bases and J by 6 bases, leaving 19 bases between them. From germline, CDR1 is SEHNR and CDR2 FQNEAQ (reference sequence). This CDR3 reads CASSHSVSGAHGYTF. CDR3 nucleotide sequence: TGTGCCAGCAGCCACTCCGTTTCGGGGGCCCATGGCTACACCTTC.

The gene calls are TRBV9 and TRBJ2-2, with D maybe TRBD1 (6 bases). The germline V gene has CDR1 SGDLS and CDR2 YYNGEE. This CDR3 is 15 amino acids long. Trimming took off 0 bases at V and 2 bases at J, with 8 bases between the two ends. The DNA for the CDR3 is TGTGCCAGCAGCGTAGAGGGACATAACACCGGGGAGCTGTTTTTT. It translates to CASSVEGHNTGELFF.

The rearrangement links TRBV18 to TRBJ2-1, with TRBD2 identical over 11 bases. The CDR3 length is 16 residues. Trimming cost V 4 bases and J 7 bases; bases outside gene matches: 9. Germline V gives CDR1 KGHSH, CDR2 LQKENI. CDR3 protein: CASSQYTSGSWNEQFF. CDR3 DNA: TGTGCCAGCTCACAATACACTAGCGGGAGTTGGAATGAGCAGTTCTTC. Together with reference TRBV18 and TRBJ2-1, the CDR3 gives the full variable domain: NAGVMQNPRHLVRRRGQEARLRCSPMKGHSHVYWYRQLPEEGLKFMVYLQKENIIDESGMPKERFSAEFPKEGPSILRIQQVVRGDSAAYFCASSQYTSGSWNEQFFGPGTRLTVL.

The CDR3 is CATSDLYGYTF. The CDR3 DNA reads as TGTGCCACCTCGGACCTCTATGGCTACACCTTC. J is TRBJ1-2 and V is TRBV28; the D is unclear. V lost 10 bases and J lost 4, with 10 bases in between. The germline V gene encodes CDR1 MDHEN and CDR2 SYDVKM. The CDR3 is 11 residues long.

The V gene is TRBV15, the J gene TRBJ1-1, with D possibly matching TRBD1 (6 bases). Germline CDR1 and CDR2: LNHNV and YYDKDF (reference sequence). V lost 1 base to trimming and J lost 1 base, with 10 bases between them. CDR3 length equals 15 residues. The CDR3: CATSRVARGNTEAFF. The CDR3 DNA sequence: TGTGCCACCAGCAGAGTTGCCAGGGGGAACACTGAAGCTTTCTTT.

The chain carries TRBV20-1 and TRBJ2-7, with TRBD1 as a possible D gene (6 bases). Trimming cost V 0 bases and J 2 bases, with 14 bases left between them. This CDR3 is built from 15 residues. From germline, CDR1 is DFQATT and CDR2 SNEGSKA (reference sequence). CDR3 loop: CSARDYGRGPYEQYF. The CDR3 DNA reads as TGCAGTGCTAGAGATTACGGCAGGGGACCCTACGAGCAGTACTTC.

The genes are TRBV19 and TRBJ2-5; TRBD1 aligns across 8 bases. CDR3 length: 15 amino acids. Trimming took 2 bases from V and 1 from J; bases not matched to a gene: 3. Germline lookup yields CDR1 LNHDA and CDR2 SQIVND (reference sequence). CDR3 sequence: CASSITGGVQETQYF. CDR3 DNA: TGTGCCAGTAGTATAACAGGGGGTGTCCAAGAGACCCAGTACTTC. The entire variable domain, with the rest obtained from reference TRBV19 and TRBJ2-5, is as follows: DGGITQSPKYLFRKEGQNVTLSCEQNLNHDAMYWYRQDPGQGLRLIYYSQIVNDFQKGDIAEGYSVSREKKESFPLTVTSAQKNPTAFYLCASSITGGVQETQYFGPGTRLLVL.

V usage is TRBV20-1 and J usage is TRBJ2-3; tentatively, D is TRBD1 or TRBD2 (6 bases each). The germline V gene encodes CDR1 DFQATT and CDR2 SNEGSKA (reference sequence). The germline V and J ends were trimmed by 5 bases and 4 bases, with 19 bases remaining between them. The CDR3 runs to 15 residues. The CDR3 DNA follows: TGCAGTGCTCAAGGGGGGCCTCCAAATCCAGATACGCAGTATTTT. This codes for CSAQGGPPNPDTQYF.

This chain links TRBV30 with TRBJ1-1; D uncertain. Trimming left V 1 base short and J 5 bases short, with 5 bases between. Germline V gene lookup returns CDR1 GTSNPN and CDR2 SVGIG (reference sequence). The CDR3 covers 11 residues. CDR3 in amino acids: CAWSGRTEAFF. The CDR3 DNA follows: TGTGCCTGGAGTGGTCGGACTGAAGCTTTCTTT.

The chain links TRBV5-1 to TRBJ2-7; 9 bases are shared with TRBD2. The V gene end was trimmed by 0 bases and the J gene end by 5 bases; junction bases not matched to a gene: 6. The germline CDR1 and CDR2 sequences are SGHRS and YFSETQ. There are 15 residues in the CDR3. The CDR3 loop is CASSLVAGGSDEQYF. In nucleotides, the CDR3 is TGCGCCAGCAGCTTGGTTGCGGGAGGGTCCGACGAGCAGTACTTC.

The chain carries TRBV9 and TRBJ2-1; 9 nucleotides agree with TRBD2. The V gene's germline CDR1 is SGDLS and CDR2 YYNGEE. Unmatched junction bases numbered 7, after V lost 0 bases and J lost 6 bases. CDR3 length: 16 amino acids. The CDR3 nucleotides read TGTGCCAGCAGCGTAGACGGGGTAGCGGGAGTCAATGAGCAGTTCTTC. Translating it yields CASSVDGVAGVNEQFF.